These 18 T cell receptor beta chains originate from one sample sequenced in a study of identical twins. TCRdb re-derived calls from the 5' RACE reads in MiXCR, one entry per CDR3 protein. The table includes more than 1.5 million distinct CDR3 sequences, 25% to 35% detected once. Sequenced input: cord blood. The receptors were sampled from a newborn girl in good health.

The rearrangement uses TRBV20-1 and TRBJ2-5; D uncertain. Trimming left V 3 bases short and J 11 bases short, with 19 bases between. The CDR3 extends over 13 amino acids. The germline CDR1 and CDR2 sequences are DFQATT and SNEGSKA (reference sequence). CDR3 residues: CSARGSWGNEQYF. The DNA for the CDR3 is TGCAGTGCTAGGGGATCGTGGGGAAATGAGCAGTACTTC.

This clonotype has more than one count but fewer than ten. The CDR3 here is CASSPHPRSYGEKLFF. CDR3 sequence (DNA): TGTGCCAGCAGTCCCCACCCGAGGTCATACGGGGAAAAACTGTTTTTT. V gene TRBV12-3 or TRBV12-4 combines with J gene TRBJ1-4; no clear D. CDR3 length: 16 residues. The V and J ends lost 5 bases and 8 bases respectively, with 21 bases between them.

This clonotype was picked up a small number of times. The chain joins TRBV27 to TRBJ2-3, with a possible D match to TRBD2 (6 bases). Between the trimmed V and J ends, which lost 8 bases and 0 bases, there was a span of 15 bases. Germline CDR1 MNHEY, CDR2 SMNVEV (reference sequence). The length of the CDR3 is 15 residues. CDR3 nucleotides: TGTGCCAGCCAATTCGGGCTAGCGAGCACAGATACGCAGTATTTT. This gives the protein CASQFGLASTDTQYF.

V usage is TRBV20-1 and J usage is TRBJ2-5; no firm D call. V was cut by 3 bases and J by 0 bases, with 17 bases left in between. Germline-derived CDR1 and CDR2 are DFQATT and SNEGSKA (reference sequence). The CDR3 runs to 16 residues. The CDR3 is CSASNETPEYQETQYF. Written as DNA, the CDR3 is TGCAGTGCTAGCAACGAGACCCCAGAGTACCAAGAGACCCAGTACTTC.

This clonotype was seen a handful of times. In nucleotides, the CDR3 is TGCAGTGCTAGAGTATCGGGTGGGGGAGAGACCCAGTACTTC. This codes for CSARVSGGGETQYF. The chain recombines TRBV20-1 with TRBJ2-5; D is perhaps TRBD1 or TRBD2 (5 bases each). The germline V and J ends were trimmed by 1 base and 4 bases, with 13 bases remaining between them. CDR3 size: 14 residues. In germline, CDR1 is DFQATT, CDR2 SNEGSKA (reference sequence).

In this sample, this clonotype turned up a few times. The chain links TRBV3-1 to TRBJ2-5; the D gene is possibly TRBD1 (5 bases). V lost 2 bases to trimming and J lost 3 bases, with 10 bases between them. In germline, CDR1 is LGHDT, CDR2 YNNKEL (reference sequence). The CDR3 consists of 14 residues. Here the CDR3 DNA reads TGTGCCAGCAGCCAACTTTCAGGGAAAGAGACCCAGTACTTC. This gives the protein CASSQLSGKETQYF.

The chain carries TRBV28 and TRBJ2-5, with D possibly matching TRBD2 (6 bases). V gave up 4 bases and J gave up 11 bases, with 17 bases separating them. The germline V gene encodes CDR1 MDHEN and CDR2 SYDVKM. The length of the CDR3 is 13 residues. Here the CDR3 DNA reads TGTGCCAGCAGTTACCCCGGGGGAAATGAGCAGTACTTC. Protein: CASSYPGGNEQYF.

V is TRBV21-1 and J is TRBJ2-5; whether TRBD1, the table's D call, matches the DNA was not checked. TRBV21-1 is marked as a pseudogene. The CDR3 loop spans 16 amino acids. The CDR3 region is CASSKEDRGPPETQYF. The CDR3 region has the DNA TGTGCCAGCAGCAAAGAGGACAGGGGGCCCCCAGAGACCCAGTACTTC.

The chain carries TRBV5-1 and TRBJ2-5, with D possibly being TRBD2 (7 bases). CDR1 and CDR2 (germline): SGHRS, YFSETQ. Trimming cost V 1 base and J 1 base, with 20 bases left between them. This CDR3 has 18 residues. Written as DNA, the CDR3 is TGCGCCAGCAGCTTGTTCGGGAGGCCTAGGGGGGGCCAAGAGACCCAGTACTTC. Its protein product is CASSLFGRPRGGQETQYF.

The table lists this clonotype with a few counts. The V gene is TRBV5-1, the J gene TRBJ2-2; D call uncertain. Germline V lookup: CDR1 SGHRS, CDR2 YFSETQ. The V end lost 0 bases, the J end lost 8 bases, and 11 bases lay between the germline ends. CDR3 length: 14 residues. The CDR3 protein is CASSLAITQGELFF. CDR3 DNA sequence: TGCGCCAGCAGCTTGGCTATTACCCAGGGGGAGCTGTTTTTT.

The chain employs TRBV12-5 and TRBJ1-2; D gene ambiguous. The length of the CDR3 is 13 residues. Per germline, CDR1 LGHNT and CDR2 FRNRAP. The V end was cut by 7 bases, the J end by 4 bases, with 13 bases between. CDR3 DNA sequence: TGTGCTAGTGCTCGGGAGGGCGTCTATGGCTACACCTTC. Its translation is CASAREGVYGYTF. Full variable domain (rest looked up from reference TRBV12-5 and TRBJ1-2): DARVTQTPRHKVTEMGQEVTMRCQPILGHNTVFWYRQTMMQGLELLAYFRNRAPLDDSGMPKDRFSAEMPDATLATLKIQPSEPRDSAVYFCASAREGVYGYTFGSGTRLTVV.

The V and J genes are TRBV5-4 and TRBJ2-1; 11 bases agree with TRBD2. CDR1 and CDR2 (germline): SGHNT, YYREEE (reference sequence). Trimming took 1 base from V and 7 from J; bases not matched to a gene: 7. CDR3 size: 16 residues. CDR3 DNA: TGTGCCAGCAGCTTGCCGACTAGCGGGATAGAGAATGAGCAGTTCTTC. Protein sequence: CASSLPTSGIENEQFF.

Turning to this clonotype: It may be a read error: a sequence one base away is much more abundant. V and J are TRBV7-9 and TRBJ2-5; unclear D gene. Germline lookup yields CDR1 SEHNR and CDR2 FQNEAQ (reference sequence). The V gene lost 6 bases and the J gene lost 11 bases, with 16 bases spanning the gap. This CDR3 spans 12 amino acids. In DNA, the CDR3 is TGTGCCAGCAGTACTAAAGACAATGAGCAGTACTTC. Protein product: CASSTKDNEQYF.

This clonotype was observed at least ten times. This chain connects TRBV20-1 to TRBJ2-1; 8 bases line up with TRBD2. Per the germline V gene, CDR1 is DFQATT and CDR2 is SNEGSKA (reference sequence). The CDR3 consists of 13 residues. Trimming removed 6 bases from V and 5 bases from J; junction bases left unmatched: 6. The CDR3 DNA reads as TGCAGTGCAGAAAGGACTAGCAACAATGAGCAGTTCTTC. Its protein product is CSAERTSNNEQFF.

This chain links TRBV30 with TRBJ1-5; 8 positions match TRBD1. The CDR3 has 13 residues. CDR1 GTSNPN and CDR2 SVGIG come from the germline V gene (reference sequence). V trimming: 7 bases; J trimming: 2 bases; junction bases outside the gene matches: 4. The CDR3 bases are TGTGCCTTTCAGACAGGGGGCAATCAGCCCCAGCATTTT. It translates to CAFQTGGNQPQHF.

A few counts support this clonotype. This rearrangement joins TRBV10-3 to TRBJ2-5, with TRBD2 identical over 8 bases. This CDR3 contains 14 residues. Germline loops: CDR1 ENHRY, CDR2 SYGVKD. J gave up 1 base and V 2 bases, and 0 bases lay outside the gene matches. Here the CDR3 reads CAISEREGQETQYF. In nucleotides, the CDR3 is TGTGCCATCAGTGAGCGGGAGGGCCAAGAGACCCAGTACTTC.

This clonotype has only a few counts. The V and J genes are TRBV19 and TRBJ2-3; 8 bases line up with TRBD1. The CDR3 extends over 12 amino acids. J gave up 10 bases and V 3 bases, and 3 bases lay outside the gene matches. Germline V gives CDR1 LNHDA, CDR2 SQIVND (reference sequence). The CDR3 DNA sequence: TGTGCCAGTAGTATGACAGGGGTTTCGCAGTATTTT. Its protein product is CASSMTGVSQYF.

The CDR3 spells CSAWRGNLDTQYF. The CDR3 DNA reads as TGCAGTGCTTGGCGGGGAAACTTAGATACGCAGTATTTT. J is TRBJ2-3 and V is TRBV20-1, with a weak D call TRBD2 (6 bases). Germline lookup yields CDR1 DFQATT and CDR2 SNEGSKA (reference sequence). Trimming took off 5 bases at V and 5 bases at J, with 14 bases between the two ends. The CDR3 covers 13 residues.